This T cell receptor beta chain comes out of a study of CD8 T cells in ankylosing spondylitis. The CDR3 length is 13 residues. The V end lost 3 bases, the J end lost 6 bases, and 9 bases lay between the germline ends. Per the germline V gene, CDR1 is SGHDT and CDR2 is YYEEEE. Quantitative 5'-RACE with molecular barcodes produced the TCR beta libraries. TCRdb used MiXCR to reprocess the 5' RACE reads, holding one entry per CDR3 protein. The sample lists some 130,000 distinct CDR3 sequences, roughly an eighth occurring once. The receptor's source is a female donor with ankylosing spondylitis or in good health (not recorded which). Sequencing was done on a sample of blood, either unsorted or a sorted T cell fraction (not recorded which). V and J are TRBV5-6 and TRBJ2-2; D is uncertain. CDR3 nucleotide sequence: TGTGCCAGCAGCTCGGATCCATCCGGGGAGCTGTTTTTT. As protein: CASSSDPSGELFF.